Shown below are 28 T cell receptor beta chains from a single sample sequenced in a study of T cell responses to AZD1222 COVID-19 vaccine. Here immunoSEQ multiplex PCR was the method, and the copy in TCRdb shows in-frame clones only, minus some. The sample consists of approximately 150,000 clones, approximately 90% of them appearing once. Specimen: peripheral blood, collected on day 0 of AZD1222 vaccination. These receptors originate from an adult in good health.

The J gene is TRBJ1-1, the V gene TRBV4-3, with 7 bases aligning to TRBD1. Per germline, CDR1 LGHNA and CDR2 YSLEER. Losses at the gene ends were 5 bases for V and 2 bases for J; bases not matched to a gene: 2. CDR3 length equals 13 residues. This CDR3 is CASSRQGNTEAFF. CDR3 sequence (DNA): TGCGCCAGCAGCAGACAGGGTAACACTGAAGCTTTCTTT.

This chain links TRBV10-2 with TRBJ2-7; weak D call: TRBD2 (6 bases). CDR1 WSHSY and CDR2 SAAADI come from the germline V gene. There are 15 residues in the CDR3. V shed 7 bases and J shed 7 bases, with 23 bases lying between them. The CDR3 reads CASTTRGLGLGEQYF. CDR3 coding DNA: TGCGCCAGCACTACCCGGGGACTGGGGCTGGGGGAGCAGTACTTC.

The chain has TRBV28 and TRBJ2-7; TRBD2 aligns across 8 bases. Trimming at V came to 5 bases and at J to 7 bases, leaving 10 bases not matched to a gene. The germline gives CDR1 MDHEN, CDR2 SYDVKM. The CDR3 has 14 amino acids. The CDR3, as DNA: TGTGCCAGCAGTCTCTCGGGGGGGGCCCAAGAGCAGTACTTC. Translation gives CASSLSGGAQEQYF.

The chain links TRBV11-3 to TRBJ2-3; TRBD1 might be the D (6 bases). Per germline, CDR1 SGHNT and CDR2 YENEEA. This CDR3 is 15 amino acids long. With 5 bases removed from V and 6 bases from J, the gap between germline ends came to 18 bases. In DNA form, the CDR3 reads TGTGCCAGCAGCCCTACTCGTGGGGGCCTTGATACGCAGTATTTT. Translated: CASSPTRGGLDTQYF. Looking up the rest from reference TRBV11-3 and TRBJ2-3 gives the full variable domain: EAGVVQSPRYKIIEKKQPVAFWCNPISGHNTLYWYLQNLGQGPELLIRYENEEAVDDSQLPKDRFSAERLKGVDSTLKIQPAELGDSAVYLCASSPTRGGLDTQYFGPGTRLTVL.

This clone was seen a handful of times. CDR3 amino acids: CASSPPWGRVEKLFF. In DNA form, the CDR3 reads TGTGCCAGCAGCCCCCCATGGGGGCGCGTTGAAAAACTGTTTTTT. The V and J genes are TRBV12-1 and TRBJ1-4; the table names TRBD1, a call not compared with the DNA. TRBV12-1 is an annotated pseudogene. CDR3 length: 15 amino acids.

DNA of the CDR3: TGTGCCAGTACGCGGCAGGGAGGTTCTGAAGCTTTCTTT. Translating gives CASTRQGGSEAFF. The rearrangement joins TRBV6-5 to TRBJ1-1; D possibly corresponds to TRBD1 (5 bases). CDR3 length: 13 residues. The germline CDR1 and CDR2 sequences are MNHEY and SVGAGI. Trimming took off 9 bases at V and 6 bases at J, with 17 bases between the two ends.

The CDR3 spells CASSFTPHYQTSGRYNEQFF. The CDR3 nucleotides read TGTGCCAGCAGTTTTACCCCCCATTACCAAACTAGCGGGAGATACAATGAGCAGTTCTTC. V usage is TRBV28 and J usage is TRBJ2-1; 11 bases map to TRBD2. This CDR3 spans 20 amino acids. Germline CDR1 MDHEN, CDR2 SYDVKM. V lost 3 bases, J lost 4 bases, and 17 bases stayed unmatched.

The gene calls are TRBV15 and TRBJ2-1; D gene ambiguous. Trimming cost V 8 bases and J 9 bases, with 14 bases left between them. The CDR3 has 12 amino acids. CDR1 and CDR2 (germline): LNHNV, YYDKDF (reference sequence). The CDR3 spells CATGGVVGEQFF. Here the CDR3 DNA reads TGTGCCACCGGTGGGGTGGTCGGTGAGCAGTTCTTC.

This sequence joins TRBV10-3 and TRBJ2-7, with D perhaps TRBD1 or TRBD2 (5 bases each). V lost 6 bases, J lost 1 base, and 10 bases lay in between. The CDR3 has 13 amino acids. The V gene's germline CDR1 is ENHRY and CDR2 SYGVKD. This chain's CDR3 is CAISGTQSYEQYF. DNA for the CDR3: TGTGCCATCAGCGGGACCCAGTCCTACGAGCAGTACTTC.

The V and J genes are TRBV2 and TRBJ2-2; D is possibly TRBD1 (6 bases). The CDR3 extends over 15 amino acids. Germline CDR1 and CDR2: SNHLY and FYNNEI. Trimming removed 6 bases from V and 4 bases from J, with 15 bases in between. The CDR3 sequence: CASSSRGRSTGELFF. The DNA for the CDR3 is TGTGCCAGCAGCAGCAGGGGCCGGAGCACCGGGGAGCTGTTTTTT.

The genes are TRBV10-3 and TRBJ1-3; possibly TRBD1 for D (6 bases). The V end lost 4 bases, the J end lost 2 bases, and 12 bases lay between the germline ends. This CDR3 comprises 15 residues. Germline V gene sequence: CDR1 ENHRY, CDR2 SYGVKD. The CDR3 region is CAISAYREAGNTIYF. DNA of the CDR3: TGTGCCATCAGTGCCTACAGGGAAGCTGGAAACACCATATATTTT.

This chain connects TRBV28 to TRBJ1-3; TRBD1 is a possible D gene (5 bases). Germline-derived CDR1 and CDR2 are MDHEN and SYDVKM. Trimming pared 4 bases from V and 1 base from J, leaving 8 bases between. This CDR3 has 14 amino acids. CDR3 DNA sequence: TGTGCCAGCAGTTCCAGGGTGTCTGGAAACACCATATATTTT. Its protein product is CASSSRVSGNTIYF.

The genes are TRBV5-1 and TRBJ1-2, with D hard to call. The germline V gene encodes CDR1 SGHRS and CDR2 YFSETQ. This CDR3 is 13 amino acids long. The germline V and J ends were trimmed by 1 base and 4 bases, with 8 bases remaining between them. CDR3 DNA: TGCGCCAGCAGCTTGAGTTCTGCCTATGGCTACACCTTC. Its protein product is CASSLSSAYGYTF.

V gene TRBV2 combines with J gene TRBJ2-7; maybe TRBD1 (6 bases). The CDR3 contains 13 residues. V was trimmed by 6 bases and J by 6 bases, leaving 15 bases between them. Germline V lookup: CDR1 SNHLY, CDR2 FYNNEI. CDR3 residues: CASRGAAAGEQYF. Written as DNA, the CDR3 is TGTGCCAGCAGGGGGGCCGCGGCTGGCGAGCAGTACTTC.

This chain uses TRBV9 with TRBJ2-3, with D perhaps being TRBD1 or TRBD2 (5 bases each). CDR3 length equals 14 residues. Trimming removed 0 bases from V and 6 bases from J, with 11 bases in between. CDR1 and CDR2 from the germline V gene are SGDLS and YYNGEE. CDR3 in amino acids: CASSVGDLWDTQYF. DNA for the CDR3: TGTGCCAGCAGCGTAGGGGACCTCTGGGATACGCAGTATTTT.

V is TRBV4-2 and J is TRBJ1-2; tentatively, D is TRBD1 (6 bases). Germline CDR1 and CDR2: LGHNA and YNFKEQ. There are 15 residues in the CDR3. V was trimmed by 3 bases and J by 6 bases, leaving 17 bases between them. The CDR3 DNA sequence: TGTGCCAGCAGCCAGGTCGGGGGGCGGAGGGATGGCTACACCTTC. Protein: CASSQVGGRRDGYTF.

The V gene is TRBV5-5, the J gene TRBJ2-7, with D possibly being TRBD1 (5 bases). This CDR3 has 11 residues. V was clipped by 2 bases and J by 11 bases, with 11 bases between them. CDR1 is SGHKS, CDR2 YYEKEE, per germline (reference sequence). The CDR3 DNA reads TGTGCCAGCAGCTTCCAGGGTGGGGAGTACTTC. This gives the protein CASSFQGGEYF.

The rearrangement joins TRBV19 to TRBJ2-3; 7 nucleotides match TRBD2. J lost 9 bases, V lost 8 bases, and 14 bases had no gene match. CDR3 length: 14 residues. Germline CDR1 reads LNHDA; CDR2 reads SQIVND (reference sequence). The CDR3 loop is CASGASGAPRTQYF. CDR3 nucleotides: TGTGCCAGTGGGGCTAGCGGAGCGCCTCGGACGCAGTATTTT.

The chain has TRBV28 and TRBJ1-1; D remains unclear. The CDR3 sequence is 15 residues long. Trimming left V 2 bases short and J 0 bases short, with 10 bases between. Germline lookup yields CDR1 MDHEN and CDR2 SYDVKM. CDR3 protein: CASSLGGYMNTEAFF. In nucleotides, the CDR3 is TGTGCCAGCAGTTTAGGTGGTTACATGAACACTGAAGCTTTCTTT.

This clone appeared once. The chain has TRBV6-5 and TRBJ1-2; D is ambiguous. The CDR3 length is 13 residues. The V end was cut by 2 bases, the J end by 5 bases, with 9 bases between. Germline CDR1 is MNHEY and CDR2 is SVGAGI. The CDR3 sequence is CASSYNMGYGYTF. The CDR3 DNA reads TGTGCCAGCAGTTACAATATGGGGTATGGCTACACCTTC.

The genes are TRBV28 and TRBJ2-3, with a tentative D call TRBD2 (6 bases). This CDR3 comprises 15 residues. The V gene's germline CDR1 is MDHEN and CDR2 SYDVKM. Trimming removed 11 bases from V and 6 bases from J, with 24 bases in between. The chain's CDR3 is CASTPPGLSGDTQYF. The DNA for the CDR3 is TGTGCCTCCACCCCGCCGGGACTTTCGGGGGATACGCAGTATTTT. The variable domain in full, completed from reference TRBV28 and TRBJ2-3, reads DVKVTQSSRYLVKRTGEKVFLECVQDMDHENMFWYRQDPGLGLRLIYFSYDVKMKEKGDIPEGYSVSREKKERFSLILESASTNQTSMYLCASTPPGLSGDTQYFGPGTRLTVL.

J is TRBJ1-6 and V is TRBV19; 8 bases are a match to TRBD1. V was pared by 6 bases and J by 7 bases, with 5 bases of the junction left unmatched. From germline, CDR1 is LNHDA and CDR2 SQIVND (reference sequence). This CDR3 spans 14 amino acids. The CDR3 is CASSRGQENSPLHF. The DNA of the CDR3 is TGTGCCAGTAGCAGGGGACAGGAAAATTCACCCCTCCACTTT.

The CDR3 loop is CASSREAATSYEQYF. The DNA for the CDR3 is TGCGCCAGCAGCCGCGAAGCGGCTACCTCCTACGAGCAGTACTTC. The chain employs TRBV5-1 and TRBJ2-7; the D gene is possibly TRBD2 (5 bases). Trimming took off 4 bases at V and 0 bases at J, with 14 bases between the two ends. CDR1 and CDR2 from the germline V gene are SGHRS and YFSETQ. CDR3 length equals 15 residues.

V and J are TRBV6-6 and TRBJ2-6; 8 nucleotides line up with TRBD1. V shed 8 bases, J shed 0 bases, and the junction held 6 bases outside the gene matches. CDR3 length: 16 residues. CDR1 is MNHNY and CDR2 is SVGAGI in the germline V gene (reference sequence). DNA of the CDR3: TGTGCCAGCTGGGGGGACAGGCCCTCTGGGGCCAACGTCCTGACTTTC. This sequence encodes CASWGDRPSGANVLTF.

The chain joins TRBV18 to TRBJ1-1; no clear D. The CDR3 has 13 residues. Germline V CDR1 and CDR2: KGHSH, LQKENI. Trimming stripped 5 bases from V and 2 bases from J, with 9 bases between. The CDR3 DNA is TGTGCCAGCTCAACGGAGGCAAACACTGAAGCTTTCTTT. Encoded protein: CASSTEANTEAFF. Filled out from reference TRBV18 and TRBJ1-1, the complete variable domain reads NAGVMQNPRHLVRRRGQEARLRCSPMKGHSHVYWYRQLPEEGLKFMVYLQKENIIDESGMPKERFSAEFPKEGPSILRIQQVVRGDSAAYFCASSTEANTEAFFGQGTRLTVV.

This clone occurred once. V usage is TRBV12-3 or TRBV12-4 and J usage is TRBJ2-1; 14 bases line up with TRBD2. J lost 12 bases, V lost 5 bases, and 3 bases had no gene match. CDR3 length: 13 residues. CDR3 DNA: TGTGCCAGCAGTCCCGGGACTAGCGGGAGGCAGTTCTTC. The encoded protein is CASSPGTSGRQFF.

The gene calls are TRBV29-1 and TRBJ1-1; tentatively, D is TRBD1 (5 bases). CDR1 and CDR2 from the germline V gene are SQVTM and ANQGSEA. This CDR3 spans 11 amino acids. Trimming left V 5 bases short and J 6 bases short, with 10 bases between. CDR3 sequence (DNA): TGCAGCGTTTCAGGGACTCCTGAAGCTTTCTTT. Its protein is CSVSGTPEAFF.

The chain employs TRBV28 and TRBJ1-1, with D perhaps TRBD1 (6 bases). CDR1 is MDHEN and CDR2 is SYDVKM in the germline V gene. The V and J ends lost 3 bases and 5 bases respectively, with 13 bases between them. The CDR3 extends over 14 amino acids. The CDR3 loop reads CASSFVQGATEAFF. The CDR3 nucleotides are TGTGCCAGCAGTTTTGTACAGGGTGCAACTGAAGCTTTCTTT.